The rows below give T cell receptor beta chains drawn from one sample of a study of molecular identifiers for immune sequencing clone quantification. From the PCR reads, TCRdb called clonotypes with MiXCR, one entry per CDR3 protein. The repertoire holds more than 450,000 distinct CDR3 sequences, with roughly 24% as singletons. Material: naive CD8+ T cells from blood, with Jurkat cell RNA spiked in. These receptors were taken from a human donor in good health. Some libraries in this study had Jurkat cell RNA spiked in. Both conserved end residues are part of each CDR3. The D gene is left open where the match is weak. Only part of the rows carry a size: once, few, many, or a class if the clone is expanded.

len: 16; d_gene: .; abundance: few; v_gene: TRBV7-9; j_gene: TRBJ2-7; CDR3aa: CASSRQTAPIRYEQYF; CDR3nt: TGTGCCAGCAGCAGGCAGACAGCCCCGATTCGGTACGAGCAGTACTTC
len: 15; d_gene: TRBD2; abundance: .; v_gene: TRBV29-1; j_gene: TRBJ2-1; CDR3aa: CSVATPITSGSEQFF; CDR3nt: TGCAGCGTTGCAACCCCTATAACTAGCGGGAGCGAACAGTTCTTC
len: 15; d_gene: TRBD2; abundance: .; v_gene: TRBV4-2; j_gene: TRBJ2-7; CDR3aa: CASSQSTSISYEQYF; CDR3nt: TGTGCCAGCAGCCAATCGACTAGCATATCCTACGAGCAGTACTTC
len: 15; d_gene: .; abundance: .; v_gene: TRBV7-2; j_gene: TRBJ2-3; CDR3aa: CASSLGGLNTDTQYF; CDR3nt: TGTGCCAGCAGCTTAGGAGGCCTCAACACAGATACGCAGTATTTT
len: 14; d_gene: TRBD1; abundance: .; v_gene: TRBV7-3; j_gene: TRBJ1-1; CDR3aa: CASSFQGQGTEAFF; CDR3nt: TGTGCCAGCAGCTTCCAGGGACAGGGAACTGAAGCTTTCTTT
len: 13; d_gene: .; abundance: .; v_gene: TRBV11-2; j_gene: TRBJ1-1; CDR3aa: CASSLEWNTEAFF; CDR3nt: TGTGCCAGCAGCTTAGAGTGGAACACTGAAGCTTTCTTT
len: 15; d_gene: TRBD2; abundance: .; v_gene: TRBV12-3/TRBV12-4; j_gene: TRBJ2-1; CDR3aa: CASSLSGGLRDEQFF; CDR3nt: TGTGCCAGCAGTCTTAGCGGGGGCCTAAGGGATGAGCAGTTCTTC
len: 14; d_gene: .; abundance: .; v_gene: TRBV27; j_gene: TRBJ1-1; CDR3aa: CASSNGAANAEAFF; CDR3nt: TGTGCCAGCAGTAACGGGGCCGCGAACGCTGAAGCTTTCTTT
len: 12; d_gene: .; abundance: .; v_gene: TRBV7-9; j_gene: TRBJ2-2; CDR3aa: CASSQGIGELFF; CDR3nt: TGTGCCAGCAGCCAGGGGATCGGGGAGCTGTTTTTT
len: 18; d_gene: TRBD2; abundance: few; v_gene: TRBV5-6; j_gene: TRBJ2-5; CDR3aa: CASSLWSRGALRGETQYF; CDR3nt: TGTGCCAGCAGCTTGTGGTCGCGGGGGGCCCTGCGGGGGGAGACCCAGTACTTC
len: 15; d_gene: TRBD1; abundance: .; v_gene: TRBV6-6; j_gene: TRBJ2-7; CDR3aa: CASSYEAGGSYEQYF; CDR3nt: TGTGCCAGCAGTTACGAAGCAGGGGGCTCCTACGAGCAGTACTTC
len: 15; d_gene: .; abundance: many; v_gene: TRBV12-3/TRBV12-4; j_gene: TRBJ2-2; CDR3aa: CASSRTVANTGELFF; CDR3nt: TGTGCCAGCAGTCGGACAGTCGCGAACACCGGGGAGCTGTTTTTT
len: 16; d_gene: .; abundance: .; v_gene: TRBV27; j_gene: TRBJ2-3; CDR3aa: CASTALSPRSSDTQYF; CDR3nt: TGTGCCAGCACCGCCCTATCACCTCGTAGCTCAGATACGCAGTATTTT
len: 15; d_gene: .; abundance: many; v_gene: TRBV16; j_gene: TRBJ1-5; CDR3aa: CASSQSERGNQPQHF; CDR3nt: TGTGCCAGCAGCCAATCGGAAAGGGGCAATCAGCCCCAGCATTTT